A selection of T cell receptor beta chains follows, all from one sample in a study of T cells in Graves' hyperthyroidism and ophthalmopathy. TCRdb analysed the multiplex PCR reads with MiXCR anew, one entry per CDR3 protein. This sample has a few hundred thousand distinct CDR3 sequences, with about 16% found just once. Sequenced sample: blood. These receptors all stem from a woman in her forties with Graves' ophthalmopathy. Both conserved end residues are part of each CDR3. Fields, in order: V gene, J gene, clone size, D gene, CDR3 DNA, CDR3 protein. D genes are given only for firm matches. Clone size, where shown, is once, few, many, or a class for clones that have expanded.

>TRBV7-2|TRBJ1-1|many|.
TGTGCCAGCAGCCAAAGCCTCGGAGCTTTCTTT
CASSQSLGAFF
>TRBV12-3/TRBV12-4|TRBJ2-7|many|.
TGTGCCAGCTGCGGTTCGGGCTACGAGCAGTACTTC
CASCGSGYEQYF
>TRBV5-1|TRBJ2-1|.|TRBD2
TGCGCCAGCAGCTCTTCTAGCGGCCCTTACAATGAGCAGTTCTTC
CASSSSSGPYNEQFF
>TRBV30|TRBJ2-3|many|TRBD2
TGTGCCTGGATACTAGCGGGTAGCACAGATACGCAGTATTTT
CAWILAGSTDTQYF
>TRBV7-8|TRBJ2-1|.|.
TGTGCCAGCAGCCCTTTCAGGGGAGGCTCCTACAATGAGCAGTTCTTC
CASSPFRGGSYNEQFF
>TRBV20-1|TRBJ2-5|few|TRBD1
TGCAGTGCTGCTACAGGGGGCGGTGAGACCCAGTACTTC
CSAATGGGETQYF
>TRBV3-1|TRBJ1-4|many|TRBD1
TGTGCCAGCAGCCAAGATTATGGGCCCGGGACAGGGGAAAAACTGTTTTTT
CASSQDYGPGTGEKLFF
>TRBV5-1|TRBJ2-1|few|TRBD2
TGTGCCAGCAGCTTGGGCAGTCGGTGGTCTAGCGGGAGGGGGAATGAGCAGTTCTTC
CASSLGSRWSSGRGNEQFF
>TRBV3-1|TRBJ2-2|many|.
TGTGCCAGCAGCCCACCGATTCACCTAGGAGGGGAGCTGTTTTTT
CASSPPIHLGGELFF
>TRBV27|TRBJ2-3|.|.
TGTGCCAGCAGTTTCCAGGGGGATACGCAGTATTTT
CASSFQGDTQYF
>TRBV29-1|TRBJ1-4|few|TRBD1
TGCAGCGTCGCCTCGACAGGGGAGGGTGAAAAACTGTTTTTT
CSVASTGEGEKLFF
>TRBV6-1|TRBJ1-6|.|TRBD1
TGTACCAGCAGGGGACAGGGGGGTTCACCCCTCCACTTT
CTSRGQGGSPLHF
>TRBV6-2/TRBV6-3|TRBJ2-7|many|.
TGTGCCAGCAGTTACCGGATCAGTGGCGGGGAGCAGTACTTC
CASSYRISGGEQYF
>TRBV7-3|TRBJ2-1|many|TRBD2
TGTGCCAGCAGCCCCCCGGGAGGGAATGAGCAGTTCTTC
CASSPPGGNEQFF
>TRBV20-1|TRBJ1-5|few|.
TGCAGTGCTAGCGTAGGGGTAGGCAATCAGCCCCAGCATTTT
CSASVGVGNQPQHF
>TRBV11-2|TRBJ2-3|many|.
TGTGCCAGCAGCTTGTCGACTAGGGCGTTCGATACGCAGTATTTT
CASSLSTRAFDTQYF
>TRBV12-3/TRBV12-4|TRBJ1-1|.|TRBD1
TGTGCCAGCAGTTTTACTGGGGACAGGGGGCGGACCACTGAAGCTTTCTTT
CASSFTGDRGRTTEAFF
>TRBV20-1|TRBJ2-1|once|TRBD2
TGCAGTGCCCTCACAAACCCGACTAGCGGGGCCCCGATTTACAATGAGCAGTTCTTC
CSALTNPTSGAPIYNEQFF
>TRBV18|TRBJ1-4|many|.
TGTGCCAGCTCACCCAAGCAGGGGTCGACTAATGAAAAACTGTTTTTT
CASSPKQGSTNEKLFF
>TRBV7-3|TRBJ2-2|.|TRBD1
TGTGCCAGCAGCCGCCGGGACAGGGGGCTCACCGGGGAGCTGTTTTTT
CASSRRDRGLTGELFF
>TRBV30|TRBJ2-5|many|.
TGTGCCTGGAGTTGGGGGAGAGGAGAGACCCAGTACTTC
CAWSWGRGETQYF
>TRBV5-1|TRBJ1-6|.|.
TGCGCCAGCAGCCTTATGGACAGCGGGAATTCACCCCTCCACTTT
CASSLMDSGNSPLHF
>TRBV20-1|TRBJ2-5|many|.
TGCAGTGCCTGGCGGGATTCCTCAGAGACCCAGTACTTC
CSAWRDSSETQYF
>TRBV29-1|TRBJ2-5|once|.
TGCAGCGGAGCCCAAGAGACCCAGTACTTC
CSGAQETQYF
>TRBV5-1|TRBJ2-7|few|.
TGCGCCAGCAGCTATGACACCGGACCCTACGAGCAGTACTTC
CASSYDTGPYEQYF
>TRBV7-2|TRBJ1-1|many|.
TGTGCCAGCAGCCCCCAGGGATACATGAACACTGAAGCTTTCTTT
CASSPQGYMNTEAFF
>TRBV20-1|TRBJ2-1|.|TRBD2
TGCAGTGCTAGCCCATTTTTAGCGGGGGGGCTAAATGAGCAGTTCTTC
CSASPFLAGGLNEQFF
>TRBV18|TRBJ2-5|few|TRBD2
TGTGCCAGCTCACCCAGGACTAGCGGGAGTACCCAAGAGACCCAGTACTTC
CASSPRTSGSTQETQYF
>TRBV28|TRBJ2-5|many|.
TGTGCCAGCAGTTTTGGAACCGAGCTGGCCCAGTACTTC
CASSFGTELAQYF
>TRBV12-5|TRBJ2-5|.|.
TGTGCTAGTGGTTTGTTCGAGGAGACCCAGTACTTC
CASGLFEETQYF
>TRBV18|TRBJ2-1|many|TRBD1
TGTGCCAGCACAGTAACAGGGGGCGCCGACAATGAGCAGTTCTTC
CASTVTGGADNEQFF
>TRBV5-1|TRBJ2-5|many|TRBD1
TGCGCCAGCAGCTCGACAGGGCAAGAGACCCAGTACTTC
CASSSTGQETQYF
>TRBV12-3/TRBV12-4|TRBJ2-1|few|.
TGTGCCAGCAGTTTACAAACAGGGAATGAGCAGTTCTTC
CASSLQTGNEQFF
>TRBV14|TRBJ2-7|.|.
TGTGCCAGCAGCCAACAGGGGGGCACCTACGAGCAGTACTTC
CASSQQGGTYEQYF
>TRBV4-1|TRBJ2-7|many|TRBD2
TGCGCCAGCAGCCAATTCTACTCTAGCGGGAGTTACGAGCAGTACTTC
CASSQFYSSGSYEQYF
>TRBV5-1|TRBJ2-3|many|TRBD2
TGCGCCAGCAGCTTGGCCTCCACCGGGACTAGCGGCACAGATACGCAGTATTTT
CASSLASTGTSGTDTQYF
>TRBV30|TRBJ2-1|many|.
TGTGCCTGGAGTGCTCAAGGGGCGAGCTCCTACAATGAGCAGTTCTTC
CAWSAQGASSYNEQFF
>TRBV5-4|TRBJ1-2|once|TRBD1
TGTGCCAGCAGCCCCAGGGAGGGACAGGGGATCTATGGCTACACCTTC
CASSPREGQGIYGYTF
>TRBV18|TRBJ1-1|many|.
TGTGCCAGCTCACGACGGCAGGAGGCCAACACTGAAGCTTTCTTT
CASSRRQEANTEAFF
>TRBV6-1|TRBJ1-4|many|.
TGTGCCAGCAGTTACGGGGGAACTAATGAAAAACTGTTTTTT
CASSYGGTNEKLFF
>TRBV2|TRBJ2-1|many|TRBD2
TGTGCCAGCAGGGGACTAGCGGGAAGTGAGCAGTTCTTC
CASRGLAGSEQFF
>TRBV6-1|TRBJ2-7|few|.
TGTGCCACCCTCGGTGCAGGGGAGACGGGGTACGAGCAGTACTTC
CATLGAGETGYEQYF
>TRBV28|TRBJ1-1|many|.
TGTGCCAGCAGTTTAAGGGCACCTAAGGAAGCTTTCTTT
CASSLRAPKEAFF
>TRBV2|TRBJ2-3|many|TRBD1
TGTGCCAGCAGTCGACAGGGTGAGGGAGATACGCAGTATTTT
CASSRQGEGDTQYF
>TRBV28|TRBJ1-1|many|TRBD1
TGTGCCAGCAGCAGGGGGTACACTGAAGCTTTCTTT
CASSRGYTEAFF
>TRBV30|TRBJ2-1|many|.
TGTGCCTGGAGTACCGGGGATCGGTACAATGAGCAGTTCTTC
CAWSTGDRYNEQFF
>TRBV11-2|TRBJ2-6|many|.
TGTGCCAGCAGCTTAGTAGGCACCAACGTCCTGACTTTC
CASSLVGTNVLTF